A selection of T cell receptor beta chains follows, all from one sample in a study of T cells in Graves' hyperthyroidism and ophthalmopathy. From the multiplex PCR reads, TCRdb called clonotypes with MiXCR, one entry per CDR3 protein. The table shows some 690,000 distinct CDR3 sequences, with 17% occurring only once. The sequencing sample was made of blood. These receptors came from a man in his fifties or sixties with Graves' hyperthyroidism. Both conserved end residues are part of each CDR3. Part of the rows lack a size; the others show once, few, many or a class for expanded clones.

J	size	V	CDR3
TRBJ1-1	many	TRBV28	CASSSGQAGVF
TRBJ2-3	NA	TRBV11-2	CASSPIAGARTDTQYF
TRBJ1-5	NA	TRBV2	CASSDDREGWNQPQHF
TRBJ2-7	many	TRBV3-1	CASSQLSYEQYF
TRBJ2-1	NA	TRBV24-1	CATSGTIRGHEQFF
TRBJ1-2	NA	TRBV3-1	CASSPRRFYGYTF
TRBJ2-3	many	TRBV27	CASSPISGTLLTDTQYF
TRBJ2-3	many	TRBV20-1	CSAALGTGVSQSTDTQYF
TRBJ1-2	many	TRBV7-8	CASSLAVDGYTF
TRBJ1-5	NA	TRBV30	CAWSVQGFFSNQPQHF
TRBJ2-1	many	TRBV18	CASSLVAGPNEQFF
TRBJ2-1	many	TRBV27	CASRRSGTIFNEQFF
TRBJ2-3	many	TRBV28	CASSKTSGTTDTQYF
TRBJ1-2	many	TRBV6-1	CASTRGLRYGYTF
TRBJ2-5	NA	TRBV14	CASSQGYGTETQYF
TRBJ2-6	many	TRBV27	CASSFHPRQDPGANVLTF
TRBJ2-7	NA	TRBV20-1	CSAPRGASGRPYEQYF
TRBJ1-2	NA	TRBV20-1	CSARAQGYDYGYTF
TRBJ2-1	few	TRBV13	CASSLEGDSSYNEQFF
TRBJ2-1	few	TRBV15	CATSRDRGVWGNEQFF
TRBJ2-1	many	TRBV11-2	CASSFTPLAGGNNEQFF
TRBJ2-7	NA	TRBV12-3/TRBV12-4	CASSFLGPGEQYF
TRBJ1-2	many	TRBV3-1	CASSQGPGGYTF
TRBJ1-6	many	TRBV28	CASSLAWDSPLHF
TRBJ2-3	many	TRBV7-3	CASSVVGAGGTDTQYF
TRBJ2-2	NA	TRBV11-3	CASSLTWTSGSAGELFF
TRBJ1-6	few	TRBV15	CATSREGQNSPLHF
TRBJ2-5	many	TRBV11-2	CASWKGREGETQYF
TRBJ2-4	NA	TRBV29-1	CSVRLGWDTKNIQYF
TRBJ2-1	NA	TRBV28	CASSPLTSAKRNEQFF
TRBJ1-6	many	TRBV27	CASSLKANSYNSPLHF
TRBJ2-1	NA	TRBV20-1	CSARPGLVGEQFF
TRBJ2-1	NA	TRBV29-1	CSVEDAAGLARHEQFF
TRBJ1-1	many	TRBV2	CASSEMGSTLNTEAFF
TRBJ2-1	NA	TRBV29-1	CSVEGLRAHEQFF
TRBJ2-3	few	TRBV24-1	CATSDLKGSDTQYF
TRBJ1-4	few	TRBV25-1	CASSEGQHHNEKLFF
TRBJ2-7	few	TRBV20-1	CSVGAVNSYKQYF
TRBJ1-5	few	TRBV4-1	CASSLLPLRWGVPQPQHF
TRBJ2-1	many	TRBV10-3	CAIRTSGDEQFF
TRBJ1-2	NA	TRBV12-3/TRBV12-4	CAISREYGYTF
TRBJ1-2	NA	TRBV6-2/TRBV6-3	CASRSEFGGYTF
TRBJ2-5	many	TRBV24-1	CATSGSPLGTQYF
TRBJ1-4	few	TRBV6-1	CASSDRDSLNEKLFF
TRBJ1-4	NA	TRBV27	CASSKQGGFGEKLFF
TRBJ2-5	many	TRBV28	CASGLGTSGSYASSLETQYF